This is a list of T cell receptor beta chains from one sample in a study of identical twins. From the 5' RACE reads, TCRdb called clonotypes with MiXCR, one entry per CDR3 protein. The sample consists of 400,000 to 550,000 distinct CDR3 sequences, 20% to 25% of them appearing once. These data are also associated with another study on T cells expressing NK-cell markers.

What was sequenced was CD4+ T cells sorted from blood. The source of these receptors is a woman in her late teens or twenties in good health. Both conserved end residues are part of each CDR3. Fields, in order: D gene, V gene, J gene, clone size, CDR3 protein, CDR3 DNA. The D gene is left open where the match is weak. For some rows the clone size is stated as once, few or many, or as a class when expanded; others skip it.

D gene: NA
V gene: TRBV7-8
J gene: TRBJ1-1
clone size: NA
CDR3 protein: CASSLVGRATEAFF
CDR3 DNA: TGTGCCAGCAGCTTAGTCGGCAGGGCCACTGAAGCTTTCTTT

D gene: TRBD2
V gene: TRBV5-1
J gene: TRBJ2-5
clone size: NA
CDR3 protein: CASSPNPGASGYKTQYF
CDR3 DNA: TGCGCCAGCAGCCCTAATCCCGGTGCTAGCGGGTATAAGACCCAGTACTTC

D gene: TRBD1
V gene: TRBV6-5
J gene: TRBJ2-1
clone size: NA
CDR3 protein: CASSYSGQGNEQFF
CDR3 DNA: TGTGCCAGCAGTTACTCGGGACAGGGGAATGAGCAGTTCTTC

D gene: TRBD2
V gene: TRBV4-2
J gene: TRBJ2-7
clone size: few
CDR3 protein: CASSQTTAGGSYEQYF
CDR3 DNA: TGTGCCAGCAGCCAGACCACGGCGGGGGGTTCCTACGAGCAGTACTTC

D gene: TRBD1
V gene: TRBV12-3/TRBV12-4
J gene: TRBJ1-1
clone size: NA
CDR3 protein: CASSLATGGEAFF
CDR3 DNA: TGTGCCAGCAGTCTGGCGACAGGGGGTGAAGCTTTCTTT

D gene: NA
V gene: TRBV20-1
J gene: TRBJ2-1
clone size: few
CDR3 protein: CSARRASGYNEQFF
CDR3 DNA: TGCAGTGCTAGGAGAGCGAGCGGCTACAATGAGCAGTTCTTC

D gene: TRBD1
V gene: TRBV7-2
J gene: TRBJ2-1
clone size: many
CDR3 protein: CASTDRGKDNEQFF
CDR3 DNA: TGTGCCAGTACCGACAGGGGGAAGGACAATGAGCAGTTCTTC

D gene: NA
V gene: TRBV12-3/TRBV12-4
J gene: TRBJ1-2
clone size: few
CDR3 protein: CASSKRGGSYGYTF
CDR3 DNA: TGTGCCAGCAGCAAACGGGGGGGGTCCTATGGCTACACCTTC

D gene: NA
V gene: TRBV29-1
J gene: TRBJ2-1
clone size: few
CDR3 protein: CSVAGGRLSYNEQFF
CDR3 DNA: TGCAGCGTCGCCGGGGGCCGACTCTCCTACAATGAGCAGTTCTTC

D gene: TRBD2
V gene: TRBV6-1
J gene: TRBJ2-2
clone size: NA
CDR3 protein: CASSGGRNTGELFF
CDR3 DNA: TGTGCCAGCAGCGGGGGGAGAAACACCGGGGAGCTGTTTTTT

D gene: NA
V gene: TRBV7-2
J gene: TRBJ2-7
clone size: NA
CDR3 protein: CASRGRWTLTSEQYF
CDR3 DNA: TGTGCCAGCAGAGGTAGGTGGACACTGACCAGCGAGCAGTACTTC

D gene: NA
V gene: TRBV6-5
J gene: TRBJ2-2
clone size: few
CDR3 protein: CASIWGSLNTGELFF
CDR3 DNA: TGTGCCAGCATTTGGGGGTCTCTGAACACCGGGGAGCTGTTTTTT

D gene: NA
V gene: TRBV5-1
J gene: TRBJ2-7
clone size: many
CDR3 protein: CASSFTGTSYEQYF
CDR3 DNA: TGCGCCAGCAGCTTCACCGGGACAAGCTACGAGCAGTACTTC

D gene: TRBD1
V gene: TRBV10-3
J gene: TRBJ1-1
clone size: NA
CDR3 protein: CAITGGRDTEAFF
CDR3 DNA: TGTGCCATTACAGGGGGCAGGGACACTGAAGCTTTCTTT

D gene: TRBD1
V gene: TRBV20-1
J gene: TRBJ1-5
clone size: NA
CDR3 protein: CSARDRGNNQPQHF
CDR3 DNA: TGCAGTGCTAGAGACAGGGGGAACAATCAGCCCCAGCATTTT

D gene: TRBD1
V gene: TRBV5-5
J gene: TRBJ1-1
clone size: few
CDR3 protein: CASSGPGTANTEAFF
CDR3 DNA: TGTGCCAGCAGCGGACCCGGGACAGCGAACACTGAAGCTTTCTTT

D gene: NA
V gene: TRBV6-6
J gene: TRBJ2-3
clone size: few
CDR3 protein: CASSSEIDTQYF
CDR3 DNA: TGTGCCAGCAGTTCCGAAATCGATACGCAGTATTTT

D gene: NA
V gene: TRBV11-3
J gene: TRBJ2-5
clone size: few
CDR3 protein: CASSLAQTGGTQYF
CDR3 DNA: TGTGCCAGCAGCTTAGCCCAAACTGGGGGGACCCAGTACTTC

D gene: NA
V gene: TRBV10-1
J gene: TRBJ2-3
clone size: NA
CDR3 protein: CASSGGSLSPADTQYF
CDR3 DNA: TGCGCCAGCAGCGGGGGCAGTTTAAGCCCTGCAGATACGCAGTATTTT

D gene: TRBD1
V gene: TRBV9
J gene: TRBJ1-6
clone size: few
CDR3 protein: CASSAVGQGNSPLHF
CDR3 DNA: TGTGCCAGCAGCGCCGTGGGACAGGGGAATTCACCCCTCCACTTT

D gene: NA
V gene: TRBV28
J gene: TRBJ2-1
clone size: NA
CDR3 protein: CASSWGGGNEQFF
CDR3 DNA: TGTGCCAGCAGTTGGGGCGGCGGCAATGAGCAGTTCTTC

D gene: TRBD1
V gene: TRBV10-3
J gene: TRBJ1-1
clone size: few
CDR3 protein: CAIMPGTGIGDTEAFF
CDR3 DNA: TGTGCCATCATGCCAGGGACAGGGATAGGGGACACTGAAGCTTTCTTT

D gene: NA
V gene: TRBV20-1
J gene: TRBJ2-1
clone size: few
CDR3 protein: CSARDIANEQFF
CDR3 DNA: TGCAGTGCTAGAGATATTGCCAATGAGCAGTTCTTC

D gene: NA
V gene: TRBV20-1
J gene: TRBJ1-2
clone size: few
CDR3 protein: CSAGRLGYTF
CDR3 DNA: TGCAGTGCCGGCCGCCTTGGCTACACCTTC

D gene: NA
V gene: TRBV10-3
J gene: TRBJ2-7
clone size: few
CDR3 protein: CAISGSAGETYEQYF
CDR3 DNA: TGTGCCATCAGTGGGTCGGCAGGGGAAACCTACGAGCAGTACTTC

D gene: TRBD2
V gene: TRBV6-1
J gene: TRBJ2-2
clone size: NA
CDR3 protein: CASSPRPGLAAGELFF
CDR3 DNA: TGTGCCAGCAGTCCCCGTCCGGGACTAGCAGCAGGGGAGCTGTTTTTT

D gene: NA
V gene: TRBV18
J gene: TRBJ1-1
clone size: NA
CDR3 protein: CASSPPQGLNTEAFF
CDR3 DNA: TGTGCCAGCTCACCACCTCAGGGCCTGAACACTGAAGCTTTCTTT

D gene: NA
V gene: TRBV4-1
J gene: TRBJ2-5
clone size: NA
CDR3 protein: CASSQVRRNEETQYF
CDR3 DNA: TGCGCCAGCAGCCAAGTCCGTCGGAACGAAGAGACCCAGTACTTC

D gene: NA
V gene: TRBV9
J gene: TRBJ2-2
clone size: few
CDR3 protein: CASSPRGQNTGELFF
CDR3 DNA: TGTGCCAGCAGCCCTAGGGGTCAGAACACCGGGGAGCTGTTTTTT

D gene: NA
V gene: TRBV4-3
J gene: TRBJ2-1
clone size: once
CDR3 protein: CASSQGLGLLNEQFF
CDR3 DNA: TGCGCCAGCAGCCAAGGTCTGGGACTCCTCAATGAGCAGTTCTTC

D gene: NA
V gene: TRBV7-9
J gene: TRBJ1-1
clone size: many
CDR3 protein: CASSLAPNTEAFF
CDR3 DNA: TGTGCCAGCAGCTTAGCACCGAACACTGAAGCTTTCTTT

D gene: NA
V gene: TRBV11-2
J gene: TRBJ2-7
clone size: many
CDR3 protein: CASSFQTHREQYF
CDR3 DNA: TGTGCCAGCAGCTTCCAGACGCATCGCGAGCAGTACTTC

D gene: TRBD2
V gene: TRBV6-5
J gene: TRBJ2-7
clone size: NA
CDR3 protein: CASSYSGGSLYEQYF
CDR3 DNA: TGTGCCAGCAGTTACTCTGGCGGGAGTCTTTACGAGCAGTACTTC

D gene: NA
V gene: TRBV7-9
J gene: TRBJ1-5
clone size: NA
CDR3 protein: CASSLEVNQPQHF
CDR3 DNA: TGTGCCAGCAGCCTAGAGGTGAATCAGCCCCAGCATTTT

D gene: NA
V gene: TRBV6-2/TRBV6-3
J gene: TRBJ2-1
clone size: NA
CDR3 protein: CASSPGREQFF
CDR3 DNA: TGTGCCAGCAGTCCAGGTAGGGAGCAGTTCTTC

D gene: TRBD2
V gene: TRBV15
J gene: TRBJ2-1
clone size: NA
CDR3 protein: CATSRGLAGNNEQFF
CDR3 DNA: TGTGCCACCAGTCGTGGGCTAGCGGGAAACAATGAGCAGTTCTTC

D gene: NA
V gene: TRBV12-3/TRBV12-4
J gene: TRBJ2-7
clone size: few
CDR3 protein: CASTWGVGSYEQYF
CDR3 DNA: TGTGCCAGCACCTGGGGGGTAGGATCCTACGAGCAGTACTTC

D gene: NA
V gene: TRBV5-1
J gene: TRBJ2-3
clone size: few
CDR3 protein: CASSLEAGMDTQYF
CDR3 DNA: TGCGCCAGCAGCTTGGAAGCAGGGATGGATACGCAGTATTTT

D gene: NA
V gene: TRBV7-2
J gene: TRBJ2-3
clone size: NA
CDR3 protein: CATREGGSSDTQYF
CDR3 DNA: TGTGCCACCCGTGAGGGTGGTAGCTCGGATACGCAGTATTTT

D gene: NA
V gene: TRBV5-1
J gene: TRBJ2-1
clone size: NA
CDR3 protein: CASSLVRTGNEQFF
CDR3 DNA: TGCGCCAGCAGCTTGGTCAGGACCGGCAATGAGCAGTTCTTC

D gene: NA
V gene: TRBV19
J gene: TRBJ1-1
clone size: NA
CDR3 protein: CASSRNPEANTEAFF
CDR3 DNA: TGTGCCAGTAGTAGGAACCCAGAGGCGAACACTGAAGCTTTCTTT

D gene: NA
V gene: TRBV29-1
J gene: TRBJ2-1
clone size: NA
CDR3 protein: CSDGTLYNEQFF
CDR3 DNA: TGCAGCGACGGGACTCTATACAATGAGCAGTTCTTC

D gene: NA
V gene: TRBV6-5
J gene: TRBJ2-6
clone size: NA
CDR3 protein: CASSYSWVAGANVLTF
CDR3 DNA: TGTGCCAGCAGTTACTCGTGGGTTGCTGGGGCCAACGTCCTGACTTTC

D gene: TRBD2
V gene: TRBV7-2
J gene: TRBJ2-1
clone size: few
CDR3 protein: CASSFTTSGQRNNEQFF
CDR3 DNA: TGTGCCAGCAGCTTCACCACTAGCGGGCAAAGGAACAATGAGCAGTTCTTC

D gene: NA
V gene: TRBV29-1
J gene: TRBJ1-1
clone size: few
CDR3 protein: CSVDRSNTEAFF
CDR3 DNA: TGCAGCGTTGATAGATCGAACACTGAAGCTTTCTTT

D gene: NA
V gene: TRBV5-1
J gene: TRBJ2-5
clone size: NA
CDR3 protein: CASSLKLETQYF
CDR3 DNA: TGCGCCAGCAGCTTAAAGTTAGAGACCCAGTACTTC

D gene: TRBD1
V gene: TRBV7-6
J gene: TRBJ1-2
clone size: NA
CDR3 protein: CASSLAEGQGGGYTF
CDR3 DNA: TGTGCCAGCAGCTTAGCGGAGGGACAGGGTGGTGGCTACACCTTC

D gene: NA
V gene: TRBV14
J gene: TRBJ1-1
clone size: few
CDR3 protein: CASSQEQGHTEAFF
CDR3 DNA: TGTGCCAGCAGCCAAGAACAGGGTCACACTGAAGCTTTCTTT